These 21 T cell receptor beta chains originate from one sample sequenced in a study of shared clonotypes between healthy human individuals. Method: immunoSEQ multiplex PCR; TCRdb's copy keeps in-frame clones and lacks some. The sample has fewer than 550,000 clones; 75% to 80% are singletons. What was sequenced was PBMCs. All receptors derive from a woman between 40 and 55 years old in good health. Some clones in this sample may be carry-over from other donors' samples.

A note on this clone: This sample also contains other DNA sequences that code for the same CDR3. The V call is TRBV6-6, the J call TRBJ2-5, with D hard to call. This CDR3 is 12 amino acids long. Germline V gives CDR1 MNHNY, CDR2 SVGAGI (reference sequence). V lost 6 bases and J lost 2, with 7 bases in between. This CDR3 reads CASSRPQETQYF. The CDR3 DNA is TGTGCCAGCAGCCGGCCTCAAGAGACCCAGTACTTC.

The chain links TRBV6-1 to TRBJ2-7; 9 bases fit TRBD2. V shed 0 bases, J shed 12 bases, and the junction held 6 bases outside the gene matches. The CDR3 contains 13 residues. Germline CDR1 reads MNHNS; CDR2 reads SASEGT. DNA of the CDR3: TGTGCCAGCAGTGAAGCGCGGGGGGGGATTTCGTACTTC. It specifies CASSEARGGISYF.

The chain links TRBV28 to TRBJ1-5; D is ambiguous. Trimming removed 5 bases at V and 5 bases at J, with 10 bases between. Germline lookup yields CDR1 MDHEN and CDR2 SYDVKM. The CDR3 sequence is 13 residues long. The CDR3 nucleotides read TGTGCCAGCAGTCTCCGGACCCATCAGCCCCAGCATTTT. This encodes CASSLRTHQPQHF. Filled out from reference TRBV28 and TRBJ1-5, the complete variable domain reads DVKVTQSSRYLVKRTGEKVFLECVQDMDHENMFWYRQDPGLGLRLIYFSYDVKMKEKGDIPEGYSVSREKKERFSLILESASTNQTSMYLCASSLRTHQPQHFGDGTRLSIL.

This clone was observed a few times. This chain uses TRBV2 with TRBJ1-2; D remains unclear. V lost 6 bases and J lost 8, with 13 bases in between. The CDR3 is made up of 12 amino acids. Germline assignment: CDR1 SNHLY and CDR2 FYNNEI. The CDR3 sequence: CASSFRGYGYTF. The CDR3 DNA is TGTGCCAGCAGCTTCCGGGGATACGGCTACACCTTC.

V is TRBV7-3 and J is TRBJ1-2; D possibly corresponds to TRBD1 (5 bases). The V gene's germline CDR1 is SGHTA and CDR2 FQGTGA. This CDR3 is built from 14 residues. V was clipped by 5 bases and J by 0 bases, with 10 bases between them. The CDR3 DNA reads TGTGCCAGCAGCCCGGGGCCGGCTAACTATGGCTACACCTTC. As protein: CASSPGPANYGYTF. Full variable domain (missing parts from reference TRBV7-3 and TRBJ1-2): GAGVSQTPSNKVTEKGKYVELRCDPISGHTALYWYRQSLGQGPEFLIYFQGTGAADDSGLPNDRFFAVRPEGSVSTLKIQRTERGDSAVYLCASSPGPANYGYTFGSGTRLTVV.

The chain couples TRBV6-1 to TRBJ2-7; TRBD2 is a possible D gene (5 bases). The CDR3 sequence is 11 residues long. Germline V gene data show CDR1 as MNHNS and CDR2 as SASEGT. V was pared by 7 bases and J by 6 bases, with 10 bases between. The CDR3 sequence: CASKSGIEQYF. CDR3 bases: TGTGCCAGCAAATCGGGGATCGAGCAGTACTTC.

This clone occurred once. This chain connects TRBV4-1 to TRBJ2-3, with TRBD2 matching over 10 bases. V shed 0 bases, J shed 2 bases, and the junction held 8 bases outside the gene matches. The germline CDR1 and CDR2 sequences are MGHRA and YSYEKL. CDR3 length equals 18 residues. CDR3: CASSQEPPSGRNTDTQYF. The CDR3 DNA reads TGCGCCAGCAGCCAAGAACCCCCTAGCGGGAGAAACACAGATACGCAGTATTTT.

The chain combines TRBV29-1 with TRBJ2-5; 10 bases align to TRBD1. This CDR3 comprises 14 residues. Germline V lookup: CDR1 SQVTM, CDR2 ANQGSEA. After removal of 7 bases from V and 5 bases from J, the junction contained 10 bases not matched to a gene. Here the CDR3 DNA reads TGCAGCGCTATCCGGGACAGGGGATGGGAGACCCAGTACTTC. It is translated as CSAIRDRGWETQYF. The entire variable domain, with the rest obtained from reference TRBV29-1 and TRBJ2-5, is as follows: SAVISQKPSRDICQRGTSLTIQCQVDSQVTMMFWYRQQPGQSLTLIATANQGSEATYESGFVIDKFPISRPNLTFSTLTVSNMSPEDSSIYLCSAIRDRGWETQYFGPGTRLLVL.

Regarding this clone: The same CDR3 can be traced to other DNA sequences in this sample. The CDR3 coding sequence is TGTGCCAGCAGCCCACGAACGGGCCCAACCTACGAGCAGTACTTC. Translating it yields CASSPRTGPTYEQYF. J is TRBJ2-7 and V is TRBV7-2, with D uncertain. The germline CDR1 and CDR2 sequences are SGHTA and FQGNSA. Trimming stripped 5 bases from V and 2 bases from J, with 16 bases between. The CDR3 has 15 amino acids.

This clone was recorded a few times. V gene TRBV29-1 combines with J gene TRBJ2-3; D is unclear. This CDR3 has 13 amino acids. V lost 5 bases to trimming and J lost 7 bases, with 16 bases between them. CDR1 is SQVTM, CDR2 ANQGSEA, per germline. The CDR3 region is CSVSPDQGNTQYF. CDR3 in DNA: TGCAGCGTTTCCCCGGACCAAGGGAATACGCAGTATTTT.

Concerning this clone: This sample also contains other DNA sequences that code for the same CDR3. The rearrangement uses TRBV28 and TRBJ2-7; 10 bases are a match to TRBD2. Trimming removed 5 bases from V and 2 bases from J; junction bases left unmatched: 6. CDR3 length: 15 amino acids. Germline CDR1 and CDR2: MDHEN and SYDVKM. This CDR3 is CASSPPSGRTYEQYF. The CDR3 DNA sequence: TGTGCCAGCAGTCCGCCTAGCGGGAGAACCTACGAGCAGTACTTC.

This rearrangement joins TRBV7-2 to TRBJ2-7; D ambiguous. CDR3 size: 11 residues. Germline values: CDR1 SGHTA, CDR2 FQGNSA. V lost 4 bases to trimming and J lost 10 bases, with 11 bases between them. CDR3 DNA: TGTGCCAGCAGCTACCTAGGTTTCCAGTACTTC. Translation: CASSYLGFQYF.

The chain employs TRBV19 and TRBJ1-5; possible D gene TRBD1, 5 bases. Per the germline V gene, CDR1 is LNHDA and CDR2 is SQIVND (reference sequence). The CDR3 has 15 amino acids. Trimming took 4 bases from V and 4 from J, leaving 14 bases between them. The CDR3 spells CASSTPGRGNQPQHF. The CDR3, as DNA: TGTGCCAGTAGTACCCCGGGGAGGGGAAATCAGCCCCAGCATTTT.

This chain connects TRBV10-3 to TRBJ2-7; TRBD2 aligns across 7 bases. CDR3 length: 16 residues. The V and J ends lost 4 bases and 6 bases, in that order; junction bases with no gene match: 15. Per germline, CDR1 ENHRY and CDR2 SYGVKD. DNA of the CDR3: TGTGCCATCAGTGCGATCGGGGGGACTACATCTACCGAGCAGTACTTC. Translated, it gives CAISAIGGTTSTEQYF.

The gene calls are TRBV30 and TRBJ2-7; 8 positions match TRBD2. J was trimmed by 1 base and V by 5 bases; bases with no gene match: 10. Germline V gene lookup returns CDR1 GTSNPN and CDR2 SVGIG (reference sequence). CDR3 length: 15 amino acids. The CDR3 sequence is CAWAIPGLVSYEQYF. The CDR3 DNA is TGTGCCTGGGCGATCCCGGGACTAGTGTCCTACGAGCAGTACTTC.

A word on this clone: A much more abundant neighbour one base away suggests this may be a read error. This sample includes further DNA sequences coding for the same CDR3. The CDR3: CAWSEVRNKNYGYTF. The CDR3 DNA follows: TGTGCCTGGAGTGAGGTCAGGAACAAGAACTATGGCTATACCTTC. The V gene is TRBV30, the J gene TRBJ1-2; the D is unclear. Per the germline V gene, CDR1 is GTSNPN and CDR2 is SVGIG (reference sequence). The CDR3 is 15 residues long.

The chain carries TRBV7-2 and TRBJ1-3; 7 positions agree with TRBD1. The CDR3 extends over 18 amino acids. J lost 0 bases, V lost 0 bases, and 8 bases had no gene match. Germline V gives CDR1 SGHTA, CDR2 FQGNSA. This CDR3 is CASSLAAGGALSGNTIYF. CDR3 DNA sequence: TGTGCCAGCAGCTTAGCGGCAGGGGGGGCCCTCTCTGGAAACACCATATATTTT.

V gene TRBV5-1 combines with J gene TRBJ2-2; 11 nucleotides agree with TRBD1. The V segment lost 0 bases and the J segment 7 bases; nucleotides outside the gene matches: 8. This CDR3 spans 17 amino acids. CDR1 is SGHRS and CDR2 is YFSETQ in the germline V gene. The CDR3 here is CASSLVGTGGFGGELFF. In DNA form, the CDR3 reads TGCGCCAGCAGCTTGGTGGGGACAGGGGGATTCGGCGGGGAGCTGTTTTTT.

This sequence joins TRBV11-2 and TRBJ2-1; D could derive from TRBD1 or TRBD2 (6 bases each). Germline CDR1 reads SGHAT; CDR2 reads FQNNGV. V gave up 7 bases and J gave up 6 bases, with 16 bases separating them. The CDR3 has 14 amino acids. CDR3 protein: CASTKRGVANEQFF. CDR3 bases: TGTGCCAGCACCAAAAGGGGGGTGGCCAATGAGCAGTTCTTC. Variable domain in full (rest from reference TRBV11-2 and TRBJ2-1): EAGVAQSPRYKIIEKRQSVAFWCNPISGHATLYWYQQILGQGPKLLIQFQNNGVVDDSQLPKDRFSAERLKGVDSTLKIQPAKLEDSAVYLCASTKRGVANEQFFGPGTRLTVL.

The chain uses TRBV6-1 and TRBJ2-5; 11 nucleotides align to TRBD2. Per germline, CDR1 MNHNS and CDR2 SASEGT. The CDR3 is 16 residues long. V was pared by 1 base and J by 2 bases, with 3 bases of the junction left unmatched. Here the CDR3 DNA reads TGTGCCAGCAGTGAAGTCCTAGCGGGGGGACAAGAGACCCAGTACTTC. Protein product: CASSEVLAGGQETQYF.

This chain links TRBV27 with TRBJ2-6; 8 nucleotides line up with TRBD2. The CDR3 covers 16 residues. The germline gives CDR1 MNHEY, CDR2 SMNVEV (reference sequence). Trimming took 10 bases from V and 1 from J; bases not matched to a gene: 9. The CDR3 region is CATTRRGESGANVLTF. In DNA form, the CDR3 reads TGTGCCACCACACGGCGGGGGGAATCTGGGGCCAACGTCCTGACTTTC.